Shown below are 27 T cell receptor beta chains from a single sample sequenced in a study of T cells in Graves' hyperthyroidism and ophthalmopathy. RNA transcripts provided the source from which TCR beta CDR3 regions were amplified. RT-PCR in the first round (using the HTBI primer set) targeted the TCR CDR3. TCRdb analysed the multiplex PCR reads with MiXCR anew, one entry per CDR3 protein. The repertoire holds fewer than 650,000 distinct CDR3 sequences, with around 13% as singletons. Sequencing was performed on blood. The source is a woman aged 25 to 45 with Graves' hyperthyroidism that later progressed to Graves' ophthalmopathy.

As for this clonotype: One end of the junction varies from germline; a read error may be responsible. CDR3 amino acids: CASGFFQDYEQCF. The CDR3 DNA reads TGTGCTAGTGGTTTTTTCCAGGACTACGAGCAGTGCTTC. The V call is TRBV12-5, the J call TRBJ2-7, with D possibly being TRBD2 (6 bases). Germline V lookup: CDR1 LGHNT, CDR2 FRNRAP. The CDR3 length is 13 residues.

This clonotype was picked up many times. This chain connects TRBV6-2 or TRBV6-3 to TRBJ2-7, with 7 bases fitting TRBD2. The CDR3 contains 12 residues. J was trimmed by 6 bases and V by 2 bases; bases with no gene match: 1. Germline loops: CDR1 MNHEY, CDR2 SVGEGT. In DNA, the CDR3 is TGTGCCAGCAGTTACGGGGGGGTCGAGCAGTACTTC. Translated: CASSYGGVEQYF.

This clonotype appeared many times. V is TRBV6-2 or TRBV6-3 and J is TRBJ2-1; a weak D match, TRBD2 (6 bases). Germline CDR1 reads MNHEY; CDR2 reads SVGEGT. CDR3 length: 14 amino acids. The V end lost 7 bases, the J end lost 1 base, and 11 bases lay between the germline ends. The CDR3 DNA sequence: TGTGCCAGCATGAGGGACTTGTCCTACAATGAGCAGTTCTTC. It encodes CASMRDLSYNEQFF.

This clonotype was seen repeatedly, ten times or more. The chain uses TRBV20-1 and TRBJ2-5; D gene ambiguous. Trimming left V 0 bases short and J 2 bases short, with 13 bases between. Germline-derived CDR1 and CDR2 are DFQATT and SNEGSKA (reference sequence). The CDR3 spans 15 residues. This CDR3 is CSARDPTRPQETQYF. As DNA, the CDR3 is TGCAGTGCTAGAGATCCAACAAGGCCTCAAGAGACCCAGTACTTC.

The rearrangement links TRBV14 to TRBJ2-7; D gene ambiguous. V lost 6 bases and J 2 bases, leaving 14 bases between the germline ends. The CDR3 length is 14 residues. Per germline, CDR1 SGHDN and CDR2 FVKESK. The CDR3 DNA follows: TGTGCCAGCAGTCTGGACGGACGTACCTACGAGCAGTACTTC. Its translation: CASSLDGRTYEQYF.

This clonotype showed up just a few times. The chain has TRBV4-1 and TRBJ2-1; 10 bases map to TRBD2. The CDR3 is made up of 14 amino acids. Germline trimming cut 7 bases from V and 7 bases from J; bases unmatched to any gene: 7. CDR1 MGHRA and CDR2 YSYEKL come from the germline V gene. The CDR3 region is CASTLAGAQNEQFF. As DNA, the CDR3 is TGCGCCAGCACGCTAGCGGGGGCCCAAAATGAGCAGTTCTTC.

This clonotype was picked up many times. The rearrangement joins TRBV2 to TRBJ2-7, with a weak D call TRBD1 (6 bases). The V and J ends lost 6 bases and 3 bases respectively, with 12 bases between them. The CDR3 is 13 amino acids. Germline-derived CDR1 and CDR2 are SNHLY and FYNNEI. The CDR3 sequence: CASSEIQGYEQYF. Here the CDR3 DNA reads TGTGCCAGCAGCGAAATACAGGGCTACGAGCAGTACTTC.

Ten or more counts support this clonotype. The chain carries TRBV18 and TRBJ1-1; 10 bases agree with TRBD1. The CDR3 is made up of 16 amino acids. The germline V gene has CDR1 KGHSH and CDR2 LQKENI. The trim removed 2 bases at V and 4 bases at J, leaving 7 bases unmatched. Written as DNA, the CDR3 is TGTGCCAGCTCACCAACGAGTCGGACAGGGGGCACTGAAGCTTTCTTT. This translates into CASSPTSRTGGTEAFF.

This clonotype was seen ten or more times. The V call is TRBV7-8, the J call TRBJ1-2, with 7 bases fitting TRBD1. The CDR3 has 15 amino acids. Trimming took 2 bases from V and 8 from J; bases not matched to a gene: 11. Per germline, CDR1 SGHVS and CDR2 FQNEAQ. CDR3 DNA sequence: TGTGCCAGCAGCTTATCGGCCGGGACAGTGGAGGGCTACACCTTC. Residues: CASSLSAGTVEGYTF.

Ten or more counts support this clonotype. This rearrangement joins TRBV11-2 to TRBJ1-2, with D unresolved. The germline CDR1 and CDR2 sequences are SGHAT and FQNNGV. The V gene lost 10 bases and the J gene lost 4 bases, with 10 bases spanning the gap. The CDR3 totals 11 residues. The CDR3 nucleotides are TGTGCCACACTAGCTTCCTATGGCTACACCTTC. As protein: CATLASYGYTF.

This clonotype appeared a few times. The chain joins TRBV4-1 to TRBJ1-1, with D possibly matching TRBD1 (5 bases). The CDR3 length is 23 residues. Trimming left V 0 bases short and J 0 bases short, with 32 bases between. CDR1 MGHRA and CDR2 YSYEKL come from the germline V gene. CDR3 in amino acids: CASSQDQGSGRMTLRGLNTEAFF. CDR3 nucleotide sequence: TGCGCCAGCAGCCAAGATCAGGGTTCCGGGAGGATGACTCTGCGGGGACTGAACACTGAAGCTTTCTTT.

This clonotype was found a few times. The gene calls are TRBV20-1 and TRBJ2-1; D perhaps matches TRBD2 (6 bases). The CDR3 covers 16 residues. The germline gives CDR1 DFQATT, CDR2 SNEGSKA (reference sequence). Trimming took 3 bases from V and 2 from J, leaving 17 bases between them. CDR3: CSASSAIADPYNEQFF. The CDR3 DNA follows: TGCAGTGCTAGTTCCGCAATAGCGGACCCCTACAATGAGCAGTTCTTC.

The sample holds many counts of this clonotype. CDR3 region: CASTPPTANTEAFF. The CDR3 DNA follows: TGTGCCAGCACCCCACCGACGGCGAACACTGAAGCTTTCTTT. J is TRBJ1-1 and V is TRBV28; no definite D call. CDR1 is MDHEN, CDR2 SYDVKM, per germline. The CDR3 runs to 14 residues. The ends were cut back, 7 bases at V and 1 base at J, with 13 bases in the middle.

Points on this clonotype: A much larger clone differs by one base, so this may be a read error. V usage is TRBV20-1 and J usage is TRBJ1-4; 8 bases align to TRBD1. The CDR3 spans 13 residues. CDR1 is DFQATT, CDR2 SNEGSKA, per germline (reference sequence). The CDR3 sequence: CSTRGTGTEKLFF. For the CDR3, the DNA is TGCAGTACTAGGGGGACAGGCACCGAAAAACTGTTTTTT.

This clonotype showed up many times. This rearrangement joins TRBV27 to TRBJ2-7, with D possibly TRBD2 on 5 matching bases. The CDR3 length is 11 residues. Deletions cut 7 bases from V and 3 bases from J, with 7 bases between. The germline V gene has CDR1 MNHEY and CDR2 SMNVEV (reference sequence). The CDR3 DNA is TGTGCCAGCAAGAGCGGCTACGAGCAGTACTTC. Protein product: CASKSGYEQYF.

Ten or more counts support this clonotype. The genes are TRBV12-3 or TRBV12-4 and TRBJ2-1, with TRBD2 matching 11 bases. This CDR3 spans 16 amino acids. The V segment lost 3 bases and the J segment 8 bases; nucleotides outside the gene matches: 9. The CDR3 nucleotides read TGTGCCAGCAGTTTTAGCGGGAGGGCCGTTTGGGATGAGCAGTTCTTC. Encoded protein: CASSFSGRAVWDEQFF.

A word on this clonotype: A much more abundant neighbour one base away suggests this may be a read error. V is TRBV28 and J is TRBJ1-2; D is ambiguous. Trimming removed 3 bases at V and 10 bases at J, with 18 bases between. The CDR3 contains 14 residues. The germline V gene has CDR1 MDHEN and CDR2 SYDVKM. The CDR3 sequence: CASSLQVSLLDYTF. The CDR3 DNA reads TGTGCCAGCAGTTTGCAGGTATCCCTTCTCGACTACACCTTC.

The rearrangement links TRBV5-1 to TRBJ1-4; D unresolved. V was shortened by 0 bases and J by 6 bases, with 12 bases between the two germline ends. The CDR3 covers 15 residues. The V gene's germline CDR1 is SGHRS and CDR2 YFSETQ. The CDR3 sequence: CASSLAHMNDEKLFF. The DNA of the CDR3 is TGCGCCAGCAGCTTGGCCCATATGAACGATGAAAAACTGTTTTTT.

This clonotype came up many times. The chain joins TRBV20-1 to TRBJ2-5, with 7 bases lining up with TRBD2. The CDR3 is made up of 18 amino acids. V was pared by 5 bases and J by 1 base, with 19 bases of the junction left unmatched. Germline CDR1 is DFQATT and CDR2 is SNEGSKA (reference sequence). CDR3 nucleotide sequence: TGCAGTGCTTTCCGAGTGGGGGACGGACTAGTAACCCAAGAGACCCAGTACTTC. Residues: CSAFRVGDGLVTQETQYF.

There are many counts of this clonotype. Here the CDR3 DNA reads TGTGCCAGCGGGGGACTGAGGACGGGTTACGAGCAGTACTTC. This gives the protein CASGGLRTGYEQYF. The chain couples TRBV12-3 or TRBV12-4 to TRBJ2-7, with TRBD2 as a possible D gene (6 bases). V was trimmed by 8 bases and J by 4 bases, leaving 18 bases between them. The CDR3 is 14 amino acids.

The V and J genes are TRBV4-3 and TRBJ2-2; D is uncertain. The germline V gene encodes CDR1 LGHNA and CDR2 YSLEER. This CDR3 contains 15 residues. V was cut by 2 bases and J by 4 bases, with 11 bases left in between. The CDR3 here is CASSQTISGTGELFF. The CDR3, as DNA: TGCGCCAGCAGCCAAACCATCTCGGGCACCGGGGAGCTGTTTTTT.

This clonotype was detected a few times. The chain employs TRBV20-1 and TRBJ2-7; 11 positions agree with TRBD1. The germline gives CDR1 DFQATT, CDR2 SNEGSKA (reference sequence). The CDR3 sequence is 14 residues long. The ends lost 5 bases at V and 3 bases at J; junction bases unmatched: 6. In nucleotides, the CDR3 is TGCAGTGCTCCGGGACAGGGGGTTTTCTACGAGCAGTACTTC. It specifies CSAPGQGVFYEQYF.

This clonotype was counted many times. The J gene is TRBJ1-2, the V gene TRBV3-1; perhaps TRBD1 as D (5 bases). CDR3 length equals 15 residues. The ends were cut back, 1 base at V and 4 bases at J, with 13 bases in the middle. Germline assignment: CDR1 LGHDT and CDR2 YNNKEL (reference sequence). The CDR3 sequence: CASSQVEGRAYGYTF. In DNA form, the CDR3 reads TGTGCCAGCAGCCAAGTCGAGGGCAGGGCCTATGGCTACACCTTC.

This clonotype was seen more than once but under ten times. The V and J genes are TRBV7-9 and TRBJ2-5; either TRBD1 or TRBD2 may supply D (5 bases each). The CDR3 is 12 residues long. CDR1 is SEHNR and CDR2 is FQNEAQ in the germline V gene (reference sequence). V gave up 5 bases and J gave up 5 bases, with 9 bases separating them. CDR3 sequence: CASSQRGETQYF. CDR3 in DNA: TGTGCCAGCAGCCAGAGGGGCGAGACCCAGTACTTC.

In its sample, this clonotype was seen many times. The CDR3 loop is CATSDRGNGLNQPQHF. CDR3 in DNA: TGTGCCACCAGTGATCGAGGGAACGGACTCAATCAGCCCCAGCATTTT. The chain is built from TRBV24-1 and TRBJ1-5, with D unclear. The V gene lost 3 bases and the J gene lost 3 bases, with 14 bases spanning the gap. The CDR3 spans 16 residues. Germline loops: CDR1 KGHDR, CDR2 SFDVKD.

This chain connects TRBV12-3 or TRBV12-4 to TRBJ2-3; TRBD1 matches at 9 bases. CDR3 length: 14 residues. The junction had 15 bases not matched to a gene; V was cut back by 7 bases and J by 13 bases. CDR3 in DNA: TGTGCCAGCAAGGGAAAATACCTGGGACAGGGAGAGTATTTT. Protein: CASKGKYLGQGEYF.

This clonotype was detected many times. The CDR3 region is CAWRRGPLIIDRSTGELFF. In DNA form, the CDR3 reads TGTGCCTGGAGAAGAGGACCTTTAATCATCGACCGGAGCACCGGGGAGCTGTTTTTT. The rearrangement uses TRBV30 and TRBJ2-2; D remains unclear. Trimming cost V 3 bases and J 4 bases, with 27 bases left between them. Germline-derived CDR1 and CDR2 are GTSNPN and SVGIG (reference sequence). This CDR3 contains 19 residues.